The 20 T cell receptor beta chains reported below all come from one sample, sequenced in a study of response to subunit inactivated influenza vaccine. TCRdb re-called the RT-PCR reads through MiXCR, storing one row per CDR3 protein. The sample yields 650,000 to 700,000 distinct CDR3 sequences, 15% to 19% seen once. Sequencing was performed on PBMCs from blood, taken approximately 13 days after vaccination. The receptors originated from a man aged 50 or older who received an inactivated influenza vaccine.

DNA for the CDR3: TGTGCCAGCAGACCGCCCGGGACTAGTACCTACAATGAGCAGTTCTTC. Protein: CASRPPGTSTYNEQFF. The chain uses TRBV12-3 or TRBV12-4 and TRBJ2-1; 8 bases are shared with TRBD2. This CDR3 has 16 residues. V was pared by 6 bases and J by 2 bases, with 9 bases of the junction left unmatched.

V usage is TRBV28 and J usage is TRBJ1-4; the D is unclear. V was trimmed by 1 base and J by 14 bases, leaving 8 bases between them. This CDR3 has 11 residues. Germline V gene sequence: CDR1 MDHEN, CDR2 SYDVKM. CDR3 DNA: TGTGCCAGCAGTTTATCCGGTACCCTGTTTTTT. Translation: CASSLSGTLFF.

There are many counts of this clonotype. This chain connects TRBV15 to TRBJ2-3, with 7 bases that match TRBD2. V was pared by 2 bases and J by 6 bases, with 8 bases of the junction left unmatched. The CDR3 is 15 amino acids. In germline, CDR1 is LNHNV, CDR2 YYDKDF (reference sequence). CDR3 loop: CATSRRAGTGDTQYF. In DNA form, the CDR3 reads TGTGCCACCAGCAGACGAGCGGGGACGGGGGATACGCAGTATTTT.

The chain employs TRBV27 and TRBJ2-5; D is possibly TRBD2 (6 bases). This CDR3 is 16 amino acids long. In germline, CDR1 is MNHEY, CDR2 SMNVEV (reference sequence). The germline V and J ends were trimmed by 4 bases and 2 bases, with 17 bases remaining between them. CDR3 nucleotides: TGTGCCAGCAGTTCCGCCGCTTGGGACTTTCAAGAGACCCAGTACTTC. Amino acids: CASSSAAWDFQETQYF.

This rearrangement joins TRBV7-2 to TRBJ1-5; 8 positions match TRBD1. This CDR3 contains 15 residues. The V and J ends lost 4 bases and 7 bases, in that order; junction bases with no gene match: 9. The germline gives CDR1 SGHTA, CDR2 FQGNSA. CDR3 loop: CASSYAQGAEQPQHF. The CDR3 DNA sequence: TGTGCCAGCAGCTACGCTCAGGGGGCTGAACAGCCCCAGCATTTT.

This clonotype was picked up a small number of times. The chain joins TRBV5-1 to TRBJ2-1; TRBD2 aligns across 9 bases. V trimming: 0 bases; J trimming: 0 bases; junction bases outside the gene matches: 7. Germline CDR1 is SGHRS and CDR2 is YFSETQ. The CDR3 has 18 amino acids. The CDR3 loop is CASSLEGSGSASYNEQFF. The CDR3 region has the DNA TGCGCCAGCAGCTTGGAAGGTAGCGGGAGTGCCTCCTACAATGAGCAGTTCTTC.

This clonotype was observed a handful of times. The chain carries TRBV20-1 and TRBJ1-1; D gene unclear. V shed 6 bases and J shed 3 bases, with 14 bases lying between them. Germline CDR1 reads DFQATT; CDR2 reads SNEGSKA (reference sequence). The length of the CDR3 is 13 residues. CDR3 amino acids: CSARVLGYTEAFF. Written as DNA, the CDR3 is TGCAGTGCGCGAGTCCTGGGGTACACTGAAGCTTTCTTT.

The V gene is TRBV7-2, the J gene TRBJ2-2, with 7 bases identical to TRBD1. Germline CDR1 is SGHTA and CDR2 is FQGNSA. This CDR3 is 15 amino acids long. Losses at the gene ends were 3 bases for V and 7 bases for J; bases not matched to a gene: 8. The CDR3 bases are TGTGCCAGCAGCTTGATGAGGGGGCCGGTCGGGGAGCTGTTTTTT. It translates to CASSLMRGPVGELFF.

At least ten counts were recorded for this clonotype. CDR3 protein: CSATSLSGLADTDTQYF. The CDR3 DNA reads TGCAGTGCTACCTCACTCAGCGGACTAGCGGACACAGATACGCAGTATTTT. The gene calls are TRBV20-1 and TRBJ2-3; 10 bases are a match to TRBD2. CDR3 length: 17 residues. V shed 4 bases and J 2 bases; nucleotides not matched to a gene: 12. Germline loops: CDR1 DFQATT, CDR2 SNEGSKA (reference sequence).

At least ten counts were recorded for this clonotype. The CDR3: CASSLKRNTEAFF. Written as DNA, the CDR3 is TGTGCCAGCAGTTTAAAAAGGAACACTGAAGCTTTCTTT. The chain links TRBV12-3 or TRBV12-4 to TRBJ1-1; D call uncertain. V was shortened by 2 bases and J by 1 base, with 5 bases between the two germline ends. The CDR3 runs to 13 residues.

The V and J genes are TRBV2 and TRBJ2-1; 9 bases agree with TRBD2. Germline loops: CDR1 SNHLY, CDR2 FYNNEI. The CDR3 is made up of 15 amino acids. Germline trimming cut 5 bases from V and 4 bases from J; bases unmatched to any gene: 6. CDR3 DNA: TGTGCCAGCAGTATTGAGCGGGGGGTTTACAATGAGCAGTTCTTC. This sequence encodes CASSIERGVYNEQFF.

V and J are TRBV12-3 or TRBV12-4 and TRBJ2-2; 8 nucleotides match TRBD2. J was trimmed by 4 bases and V by 5 bases; bases with no gene match: 12. The CDR3 runs 17 residues. CDR3 amino acids: CASSGSGVHGITGELFF. As DNA, the CDR3 is TGTGCCAGCAGTGGTAGCGGGGTCCATGGAATCACCGGGGAGCTGTTTTTT.

This clonotype was counted only a few times. This chain uses TRBV7-2 with TRBJ2-3, with 7 bases matching TRBD2. CDR1 is SGHTA and CDR2 is FQGNSA in the germline V gene. Unmatched junction bases numbered 9, after V lost 5 bases and J lost 7 bases. The CDR3 is made up of 14 amino acids. DNA of the CDR3: TGTGCCAGCAGCAGCGGGGCCCTTGGGAATACGCAGTATTTT. This sequence encodes CASSSGALGNTQYF.

This chain joins TRBV2 and TRBJ2-7; TRBD1 agrees at 9 bases. Germline loops: CDR1 SNHLY, CDR2 FYNNEI. This CDR3 is built from 15 residues. With 7 bases clipped from V and 2 bases from J, the junction kept 9 bases outside the gene matches. In nucleotides, the CDR3 is TGTGCCAGCAATCACCGGGACAGGGCAACCTACGAGCAGTACTTC. Translating it yields CASNHRDRATYEQYF.

The chain combines TRBV3-1 with TRBJ2-1; unclear D gene. Germline CDR1 reads LGHDT; CDR2 reads YNNKEL (reference sequence). The CDR3 spans 13 residues. V was pared by 4 bases and J by 10 bases, with 14 bases between. In DNA form, the CDR3 reads TGTGCCAGCAGCCCCCTGGACGGAAGAGAGCAGTTCTTC. The encoded protein is CASSPLDGREQFF.

The chain links TRBV28 to TRBJ2-5; 12 bases line up with TRBD2. V lost 6 bases and J lost 5; bases outside the gene matches: 10. The CDR3 totals 16 residues. Germline CDR1 MDHEN, CDR2 SYDVKM. In DNA form, the CDR3 reads TGTGCCAGCAGCCAAGTGACTAGCGGGAGTTTTGAGACCCAGTACTTC. Translated, it gives CASSQVTSGSFETQYF.

This clonotype was recorded a few times. This sequence joins TRBV19 and TRBJ2-2, with a weak D call TRBD1 (6 bases). CDR3 length: 14 residues. Germline CDR1 LNHDA, CDR2 SQIVND (reference sequence). V lost 7 bases, J lost 5 bases, and 14 bases lay in between. CDR3 residues: CASNSPRGTGELFF. DNA of the CDR3: TGTGCCAGTAATTCCCCCAGGGGAACCGGGGAGCTGTTTTTT.

The rearrangement links TRBV7-2 to TRBJ1-5; D gene uncertain. Trimming removed 2 bases from V and 0 bases from J, with 8 bases in between. There are 15 residues in the CDR3. Germline V gene sequence: CDR1 SGHTA, CDR2 FQGNSA. As DNA, the CDR3 is TGTGCCAGCAGCTTAACAGCTCATAGCAATCAGCCCCAGCATTTT. Amino acid sequence: CASSLTAHSNQPQHF.

This clonotype was detected only a few times. The J gene is TRBJ1-6, the V gene TRBV20-1, with D possibly TRBD1 on 6 matching bases. Germline V gene lookup returns CDR1 DFQATT and CDR2 SNEGSKA (reference sequence). This CDR3 comprises 12 residues. The CDR3 DNA sequence: TGCAGCCCGGAGGCAGGGGATTCACCCCTCCACTTT. It translates to CSPEAGDSPLHF.

This chain joins TRBV6-5 and TRBJ2-5; 8 positions match TRBD1. The CDR3 extends over 17 amino acids. The J segment lost 1 base and the V segment lost 3 bases, leaving 10 bases of the junction unmatched. From germline, CDR1 is MNHEY and CDR2 SVGAGI. CDR3 nucleotides: TGTGCCAGCAGTTATGGTGTGACAGGGACAGGCCAAGAGACCCAGTACTTC. It codes for CASSYGVTGTGQETQYF.